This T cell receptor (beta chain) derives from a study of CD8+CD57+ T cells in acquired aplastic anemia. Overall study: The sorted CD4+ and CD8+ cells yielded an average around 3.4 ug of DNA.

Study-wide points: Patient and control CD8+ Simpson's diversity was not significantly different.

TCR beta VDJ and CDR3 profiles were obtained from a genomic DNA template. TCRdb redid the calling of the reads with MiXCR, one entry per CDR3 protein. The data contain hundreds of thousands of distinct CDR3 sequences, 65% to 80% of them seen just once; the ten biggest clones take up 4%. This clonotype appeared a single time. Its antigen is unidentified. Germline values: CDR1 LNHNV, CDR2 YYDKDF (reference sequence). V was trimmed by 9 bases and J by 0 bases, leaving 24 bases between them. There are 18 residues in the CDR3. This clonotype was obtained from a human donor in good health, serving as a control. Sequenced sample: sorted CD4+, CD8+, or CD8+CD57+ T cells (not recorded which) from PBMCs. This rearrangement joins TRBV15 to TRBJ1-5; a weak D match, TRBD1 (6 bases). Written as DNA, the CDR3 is TGTGCCACACCCCTCGTTATAGGGACATATTATAGCAATCAGCCCCAGCATTTT. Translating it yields CATPLVIGTYYSNQPQHF.